Each of the 32 T cell receptor beta chains below was sequenced from the same sample in a study of T cell changes during pregnancy in multiple sclerosis. The repertoire was sequenced with immunoSEQ multiplex PCR; TCRdb's copy has only in-frame clones and lacks some. The sample contains tens of thousands of clones, 90% of which appear only once. The sequencing here drew on CD4+ T cells from peripheral blood mononuclear cells, taken before pregnancy. The source of these receptors is a female donor with multiple sclerosis, enrolled in a pregnancy study.

The gene calls are TRBV5-8 and TRBJ2-7, with D uncertain. Germline V gives CDR1 SGHTS, CDR2 YDEGEE. The CDR3 is 13 residues long. The V end was cut by 4 bases, the J end by 3 bases, with 11 bases between. The CDR3 is CASSPVPNYEQYF. CDR3 DNA sequence: TGTGCCAGCAGCCCGGTCCCTAACTACGAGCAGTACTTC.

This CDR3 reads CATRTGGRSTEAFF. The CDR3 nucleotides read TGTGCCACCCGAACGGGGGGCAGGAGCACTGAAGCTTTCTTT. J is TRBJ1-1 and V is TRBV6-1; possibly TRBD1 for D (6 bases). Trimming shortened V by 10 bases and J by 4 bases, and 19 bases separated the two germline ends. The CDR3 extends over 14 amino acids. The germline V gene encodes CDR1 MNHNS and CDR2 SASEGT.

The V call is TRBV29-1, the J call TRBJ2-1; 8 bases are shared with TRBD1. This CDR3 is 12 amino acids long. J lost 11 bases, V lost 6 bases, and 9 bases had no gene match. Germline loops: CDR1 SQVTM, CDR2 ANQGSEA. The CDR3 DNA follows: TGCAGCGTCGAAACTGCAGGGGGCCAGCAGTTCTTC. This gives the protein CSVETAGGQQFF.

The chain carries TRBV19 and TRBJ2-7; 9 bases are shared with TRBD1. Germline CDR1 is LNHDA and CDR2 is SQIVND (reference sequence). The V and J ends lost 5 bases and 7 bases, in that order; junction bases with no gene match: 15. The CDR3 covers 16 residues. The DNA of the CDR3 is TGTGCCAGTAGTCTTCTGCCGGGACAGGGAGTAGGAGAGCAGTACTTC. This encodes CASSLLPGQGVGEQYF. Supplemented by reference TRBV19 and TRBJ2-7, the full variable domain reads DGGITQSPKYLFRKEGQNVTLSCEQNLNHDAMYWYRQDPGQGLRLIYYSQIVNDFQKGDIAEGYSVSREKKESFPLTVTSAQKNPTAFYLCASSLLPGQGVGEQYFGPGTRLTVT.

The gene calls are TRBV4-3 and TRBJ2-7, with 9 nucleotides matching TRBD2. The CDR3 sequence is 16 residues long. After removal of 0 bases from V and 6 bases from J, the junction contained 9 bases not matched to a gene. The germline gives CDR1 LGHNA, CDR2 YSLEER. CDR3 residues: CASSQDHLAGSAEQYF. In DNA form, the CDR3 reads TGCGCCAGCAGCCAAGATCACCTAGCGGGGTCCGCCGAGCAGTACTTC.

This chain joins TRBV29-1 and TRBJ1-1; the match to TRBD1 covers 8 bases. V was clipped by 4 bases and J by 1 base; unmatched bases: 26. This CDR3 has 21 residues. Looked up from germline, CDR1 is SQVTM and CDR2 is ANQGSEA. CDR3 sequence reads: CSVVLVPETGAGRRANTEAFF. The CDR3 DNA sequence: TGCAGCGTTGTCCTCGTGCCGGAGACAGGGGCGGGGAGAAGAGCGAACACTGAAGCTTTCTTT.

The chain has TRBV4-1 and TRBJ2-7; no clear D. Trimming cost V 1 base and J 0 bases, with 7 bases left between them. The CDR3 has 14 amino acids. The V gene's germline CDR1 is MGHRA and CDR2 YSYEKL. The CDR3 bases are TGCGCCAGCAGCCAAGTTGGCCGCTCCTACGAGCAGTACTTC. It yields the protein CASSQVGRSYEQYF.

The chain couples TRBV9 to TRBJ2-3; 8 positions match TRBD1. The CDR3 length is 14 residues. CDR1 and CDR2 (germline): SGDLS, YYNGEE. J lost 0 bases, V lost 7 bases, and 4 bases had no gene match. The CDR3 spells CASQGALSTDTQYF. As DNA, the CDR3 is TGTGCCAGCCAGGGGGCCCTTAGCACAGATACGCAGTATTTT.

The J gene is TRBJ2-5, the V gene TRBV4-2, with 8 bases that match TRBD2. This CDR3 is built from 16 residues. V trimming: 4 bases; J trimming: 0 bases; junction bases outside the gene matches: 7. CDR1 is LGHNA and CDR2 is YNFKEQ in the germline V gene. This CDR3 is CASSPVIAGYQETQYF. The CDR3 nucleotides are TGTGCCAGCAGCCCTGTTATAGCGGGGTACCAAGAGACCCAGTACTTC.

The chain joins TRBV5-1 to TRBJ2-1, with TRBD1 matching 7 bases. The CDR3 length is 14 residues. Trimming took 4 bases from V and 7 from J; bases not matched to a gene: 8. Per germline, CDR1 SGHRS and CDR2 YFSETQ. CDR3 coding DNA: TGCGCCAGCAGCCAGGGGACAGTTAAGAATGAGCAGTTCTTC. Protein product: CASSQGTVKNEQFF. Supplemented by reference TRBV5-1 and TRBJ2-1, the full variable domain reads KAGVTQTPRYLIKTRGQQVTLSCSPISGHRSVSWYQQTPGQGLQFLFEYFSETQRNKGNFPGRFSGRQFSNSRSEMNVSTLELGDSALYLCASSQGTVKNEQFFGPGTRLTVL.

This chain joins TRBV4-2 and TRBJ1-3; no definite D call. V lost 1 base to trimming and J lost 0 bases, with 10 bases between them. Germline V lookup: CDR1 LGHNA, CDR2 YNFKEQ. The length of the CDR3 is 16 residues. The CDR3 region has the DNA TGTGCCAGCAGCCAAGGGCGGGCGAGCTCTGGAAACACCATATATTTT. As protein: CASSQGRASSGNTIYF.

CDR3 sequence (DNA): TGTGCCAGCTCAATGACAGGGATGAACACTGAAGCTTTCTTT. The encoded protein is CASSMTGMNTEAFF. The V and J genes are TRBV18 and TRBJ1-1, with 7 bases aligning to TRBD1. V shed 5 bases, J shed 0 bases, and the junction held 3 bases outside the gene matches. The CDR3 extends over 14 amino acids. Germline V lookup: CDR1 KGHSH, CDR2 LQKENI.

The genes are TRBV14 and TRBJ2-3; 9 nucleotides line up with TRBD2. The CDR3 totals 23 residues. From germline, CDR1 is SGHDN and CDR2 FVKESK. V lost 5 bases to trimming and J lost 0 bases; unmatched junction nucleotides: 27. In nucleotides, the CDR3 is TGTGCCAGCAGCTTTGGTTTTCAAGGGGAGTTAGTCGGACTAGCGAAGAGCACAGATACGCAGTATTTT. Protein: CASSFGFQGELVGLAKSTDTQYF.

The sample holds a few counts of this clone. The chain carries TRBV4-3 and TRBJ1-4; the D gene is possibly TRBD1 (6 bases). V was cut by 1 base and J by 5 bases, with 14 bases left in between. CDR3 length: 16 amino acids. Germline CDR1 LGHNA, CDR2 YSLEER. In DNA, the CDR3 is TGCGCCAGCAGCCAAGCGTACCAGGGGTGGAATGAAAAACTGTTTTTT. The encoded protein is CASSQAYQGWNEKLFF.

Remarks on this clone: Different DNA sequences within this sample yield the same CDR3. The genes are TRBV4-3 and TRBJ2-5; TRBD2 agrees at 8 bases. The CDR3 has 13 residues. CDR1 LGHNA and CDR2 YSLEER come from the germline V gene. V shed 4 bases and J 4 bases; nucleotides not matched to a gene: 2. The CDR3 loop reads CASSPGGRETQYF. In nucleotides, the CDR3 is TGCGCCAGCAGCCCGGGGGGGCGAGAGACCCAGTACTTC.

The chain is built from TRBV2 and TRBJ2-5, with D perhaps TRBD2 (5 bases). V shed 1 base and J shed 4 bases, with 13 bases lying between them. The CDR3 runs 15 residues. Per germline, CDR1 SNHLY and CDR2 FYNNEI. The CDR3 loop is CASSEGGKAGETQYF. For the CDR3, the DNA is TGTGCCAGCAGTGAAGGGGGAAAGGCGGGAGAGACCCAGTACTTC. Using reference TRBV2 and TRBJ2-5 for the parts outside the CDR3, the full variable domain is EPEVTQTPSHQVTQMGQEVILRCVPISNHLYFYWYRQILGQKVEFLVSFYNNEISEKSEIFDDQFSVERPDGSNFTLKIRSTKLEDSAMYFCASSEGGKAGETQYFGPGTRLLVL.

This clone was recorded a few times. The J gene is TRBJ2-1, the V gene TRBV5-5; 9 nucleotides match TRBD2. The germline CDR1 and CDR2 sequences are SGHKS and YYEKEE (reference sequence). The CDR3 has 13 amino acids. The V and J ends lost 4 bases and 8 bases, in that order; junction bases with no gene match: 4. The CDR3: CASSAGLAYEQFF. CDR3 DNA: TGTGCCAGCAGCGCGGGACTAGCCTATGAGCAGTTCTTC.

The gene calls are TRBV5-1 and TRBJ2-3; TRBD1 might be the D (5 bases). This CDR3 spans 14 amino acids. V lost 0 bases to trimming and J lost 7 bases, with 12 bases between them. In germline, CDR1 is SGHRS, CDR2 YFSETQ. CDR3 in amino acids: CASSLGRVENTQYF. CDR3 bases: TGCGCCAGCAGCTTGGGCAGGGTAGAGAATACGCAGTATTTT.

The rearrangement uses TRBV6-1 and TRBJ2-5; 7 nucleotides align to TRBD2. Per germline, CDR1 MNHNS and CDR2 SASEGT. CDR3 size: 15 residues. Trimming took 10 bases from V and 2 from J; bases not matched to a gene: 13. The CDR3 region is CATTPNWGGQETQYF. Written as DNA, the CDR3 is TGTGCCACGACCCCTAATTGGGGGGGGCAAGAGACCCAGTACTTC.

The rearrangement joins TRBV11-2 to TRBJ2-3; TRBD2 aligns across 12 bases. The ends lost 1 base at V and 4 bases at J; junction bases unmatched: 6. CDR1 is SGHAT, CDR2 FQNNGV, per germline. The CDR3 runs to 17 residues. CDR3 residues: CASSLVSPSGGADTQYF. In nucleotides, the CDR3 is TGTGCCAGCAGCTTAGTTAGCCCTAGCGGGGGGGCAGATACGCAGTATTTT.

V gene TRBV5-1 combines with J gene TRBJ2-3; 9 bases agree with TRBD2. J was trimmed by 6 bases and V by 2 bases; bases with no gene match: 4. The CDR3 contains 14 residues. Looked up from germline, CDR1 is SGHRS and CDR2 is YFSETQ. The CDR3 spells CASSFLAGEDTQYF. As DNA, the CDR3 is TGCGCCAGCAGCTTCTTAGCGGGAGAGGATACGCAGTATTTT.

The chain recombines TRBV30 with TRBJ1-1; D is possibly TRBD1 (6 bases). Trimming stripped 4 bases from V and 2 bases from J, with 11 bases between. The V gene's germline CDR1 is GTSNPN and CDR2 SVGIG (reference sequence). This CDR3 has 13 residues. This CDR3 reads CAWTPQGNTEAFF. CDR3 bases: TGTGCCTGGACCCCACAGGGAAACACTGAAGCTTTCTTT.

The V and J genes are TRBV7-3 and TRBJ2-1; 8 positions agree with TRBD1. This CDR3 contains 16 residues. The germline CDR1 and CDR2 sequences are SGHTA and FQGTGA. Trimming took 5 bases from V and 4 from J; bases not matched to a gene: 10. CDR3 residues: CASSNFPGGTYNEQFF. DNA of the CDR3: TGTGCCAGCAGCAACTTTCCAGGGGGCACGTACAATGAGCAGTTCTTC.

The V call is TRBV5-1, the J call TRBJ2-5; a possible D gene is TRBD1 (6 bases). CDR1 SGHRS and CDR2 YFSETQ come from the germline V gene. Between the trimmed V and J ends, which lost 0 bases and 13 bases, there was a span of 13 bases. This CDR3 is built from 12 residues. The CDR3 region is CASSLAGQRRYF. The CDR3, as DNA: TGCGCCAGCAGCTTGGCCGGACAGAGACGGTACTTC.

The chain has TRBV6-6 and TRBJ2-5; 8 nucleotides agree with TRBD1. V dropped 5 bases and J dropped 4; count of bases not matched to a gene: 6. The CDR3 is 14 amino acids. Germline values: CDR1 MNHNY, CDR2 SVGAGI (reference sequence). CDR3 bases: TGTGCCAGCAGTGACAGGGGCCTGGGAGAGACCCAGTACTTC. Translating gives CASSDRGLGETQYF.

This chain's CDR3 is CASSSLGGVGAGELFF. The CDR3 DNA reads as TGTGCCAGCAGCTCGCTGGGGGGAGTCGGCGCCGGGGAGCTGTTTTTT. The rearrangement joins TRBV7-9 to TRBJ2-2; tentatively, D is TRBD2 (6 bases). The CDR3 is made up of 16 amino acids. V was pared by 4 bases and J by 6 bases, with 18 bases between. Germline CDR1 reads SEHNR; CDR2 reads FQNEAQ (reference sequence). The full variable domain, rest sourced from reference TRBV7-9 and TRBJ2-2, is DTGVSQNPRHKITKRGQNVTFRCDPISEHNRLYWYRQTLGQGPEFLTYFQNEAQLEKSRLLSDRFSAERPKGSFSTLEIQRTEQGDSAMYLCASSSLGGVGAGELFFGEGSRLTVL.

The chain combines TRBV28 with TRBJ2-7; 8 bases fit TRBD2. Germline V gives CDR1 MDHEN, CDR2 SYDVKM. V lost 2 bases and J lost 3; bases outside the gene matches: 3. The CDR3 runs to 14 residues. The CDR3 sequence is CASSLLAGIYEQYF. CDR3 bases: TGTGCCAGCAGTTTACTAGCGGGTATCTACGAGCAGTACTTC. Full variable domain (rest looked up from reference TRBV28 and TRBJ2-7): DVKVTQSSRYLVKRTGEKVFLECVQDMDHENMFWYRQDPGLGLRLIYFSYDVKMKEKGDIPEGYSVSREKKERFSLILESASTNQTSMYLCASSLLAGIYEQYFGPGTRLTVT.

The CDR3 protein is CASSGTARVLSYGYTF. CDR3 DNA sequence: TGTGCCAGCAGTGGGACAGCCAGGGTCCTCTCCTATGGCTACACCTTC. This chain uses TRBV2 with TRBJ1-2; D may be TRBD1 (6 bases). V was shortened by 4 bases and J by 4 bases, with 19 bases between the two germline ends. The CDR3 runs to 16 residues. The V gene's germline CDR1 is SNHLY and CDR2 FYNNEI.

J is TRBJ2-2 and V is TRBV28, with D perhaps matching TRBD1 (6 bases). This CDR3 has 16 residues. Trimming pared 6 bases from V and 0 bases from J, leaving 14 bases between. Germline values: CDR1 MDHEN, CDR2 SYDVKM. The DNA of the CDR3 is TGTGCCAGCAGGAACGGACAGACGACGAACACCGGGGAGCTGTTTTTT. The encoded protein is CASRNGQTTNTGELFF.

V usage is TRBV7-9 and J usage is TRBJ2-5, with 8 bases lining up with TRBD1. The CDR3 has 14 residues. Unmatched junction bases numbered 6, after V lost 4 bases and J lost 5 bases. Germline V gene lookup returns CDR1 SEHNR and CDR2 FQNEAQ (reference sequence). CDR3 sequence (DNA): TGTGCCAGCAGCTGGGACAGGTCAACTGAGACCCAGTACTTC. Its translation is CASSWDRSTETQYF. The full variable domain, completed using reference TRBV7-9 and TRBJ2-5, is DTGVSQNPRHKITKRGQNVTFRCDPISEHNRLYWYRQTLGQGPEFLTYFQNEAQLEKSRLLSDRFSAERPKGSFSTLEIQRTEQGDSAMYLCASSWDRSTETQYFGPGTRLLVL.

The genes are TRBV4-2 and TRBJ2-1; D unclear. The CDR3 spans 16 residues. The germline V gene encodes CDR1 LGHNA and CDR2 YNFKEQ. V lost 0 bases to trimming and J lost 8 bases, with 17 bases between them. DNA for the CDR3: TGTGCCAGCAGCCAAGATCCGTGGCTCCGAGGAGATGAGCAGTTCTTC. Protein: CASSQDPWLRGDEQFF.

This clone was found once. The chain uses TRBV27 and TRBJ2-7, with a tentative D call TRBD1 (6 bases). Germline CDR1 and CDR2: MNHEY and SMNVEV (reference sequence). The CDR3 consists of 14 residues. Trimming pared 8 bases from V and 1 base from J, leaving 15 bases between. CDR3 protein: CASAFSQGSYEQYF. The CDR3 nucleotides read TGTGCCAGCGCTTTTTCCCAGGGGTCCTACGAGCAGTACTTC.